These 12 T cell receptor beta chains share one sample of origin, sequenced in a study of read filtering for tumor transcriptome and immune sequencing. Molecular barcoded adaptors covering alpha/delta and beta/gamma chains were used on approximately 400 ng RNA. One entry per CDR3 protein, called by TCRdb with MiXCR from the reads. Here the sample spans tens of thousands of distinct CDR3 sequences, around 19% being singletons. Sequenced input: a population of CD138-negative cells sorted from bone marrow. These receptors were taken from a donor at least 40 years old with multiple myeloma.

The chain has TRBV6-5 and TRBJ2-2; weak D call: TRBD1 (6 bases). CDR1 MNHEY and CDR2 SVGAGI come from the germline V gene. The CDR3 has 16 residues. Trimming stripped 6 bases from V and 7 bases from J, with 21 bases between. CDR3 DNA sequence: TGTGCCAGCAGCCCGGGACGGGATCCCAGGGGCGGGGAGCTGTTTTTT. Translation gives CASSPGRDPRGGELFF.

The chain carries TRBV20-1 and TRBJ2-7; 10 bases map to TRBD2. The CDR3 contains 15 residues. V was clipped by 0 bases and J by 7 bases; unmatched bases: 9. Germline V gives CDR1 DFQATT, CDR2 SNEGSKA (reference sequence). CDR3 sequence (DNA): TGCAGTGCTAGAGATGTGAGCGGGGGGGCCGAGGAGCAGTACTTC. Protein product: CSARDVSGGAEEQYF.

This clonotype was detected ten times or more. The chain joins TRBV5-5 to TRBJ2-2, with D unresolved. The CDR3 covers 14 residues. Germline V CDR1 and CDR2: SGHKS, YYEKEE (reference sequence). Trimming shortened V by 0 bases and J by 7 bases, and 10 bases separated the two germline ends. The DNA for the CDR3 is TGTGCCAGCAGCTTGGATACCAGCCACGGGGAGCTGTTTTTT. As protein: CASSLDTSHGELFF.

This clonotype was seen many times. The rearrangement uses TRBV11-2 and TRBJ2-1, with 8 bases aligning to TRBD2. The V gene end was trimmed by 5 bases and the J gene end by 4 bases; junction bases not matched to a gene: 7. Germline CDR1 is SGHAT and CDR2 is FQNNGV. This CDR3 is 15 amino acids long. The CDR3 coding sequence is TGTGCCAGCAGCGTCCTTAGCGGGGAATACAATGAGCAGTTCTTC. It specifies CASSVLSGEYNEQFF.

This clonotype has a count of ten or more. V and J are TRBV10-2 and TRBJ2-5; TRBD1 matches 9 bases. In germline, CDR1 is WSHSY, CDR2 SAAADI. The CDR3 totals 16 residues. Trimming removed 0 bases from V and 6 bases from J; junction bases left unmatched: 8. Here the CDR3 reads CASSESRTGVLKTQYF. The CDR3 nucleotides are TGCGCCAGCAGTGAGTCCCGGACAGGGGTGTTGAAGACCCAGTACTTC.

This clonotype has a count of ten or more. This chain links TRBV29-1 with TRBJ1-2; tentative D call: TRBD1 (5 bases). The ends were cut back, 1 base at V and 4 bases at J, with 13 bases in the middle. Germline V lookup: CDR1 SQVTM, CDR2 ANQGSEA. This CDR3 comprises 14 residues. The CDR3 region has the DNA TGCAGCGTTGAAGTTGCCAGGGAAAGCTATGGCTACACCTTC. This sequence encodes CSVEVARESYGYTF.

This clonotype was seen repeatedly, ten times or more. CDR3 in DNA: TGTGCCAGCAGCTTAGTAGACAGCTCTGGGGCCAACGTCCTGACTTTC. Amino acids: CASSLVDSSGANVLTF. This rearrangement joins TRBV7-6 to TRBJ2-6; the D gene is possibly TRBD1 (5 bases). The CDR3 extends over 16 amino acids. CDR1 is SGHVS, CDR2 FNYEAQ, per germline. The germline V and J ends were trimmed by 1 base and 0 bases, with 7 bases remaining between them.

This clonotype was seen ten or more times. The chain has TRBV20-1 and TRBJ2-7; D is undetermined. Trimming left V 3 bases short and J 2 bases short, with 8 bases between. Looked up from germline, CDR1 is DFQATT and CDR2 is SNEGSKA (reference sequence). The CDR3 totals 12 residues. CDR3 in DNA: TGCAGTGCTAGTAGCCTAACCTACGAGCAGTACTTC. Translated, it gives CSASSLTYEQYF.

A note on this clonotype: A much larger clone differs from this one at a single base, so this may be a read error. V usage is TRBV29-1 and J usage is TRBJ2-3; possibly TRBD1 for D (7 bases). Per the germline V gene, CDR1 is SQVTM and CDR2 is ANQGSEA. The CDR3 spans 15 residues. The CDR3 here is CSVEPGPRGTDTQCF. The CDR3 DNA follows: TGCAGCGTTGAACCGGGGCCTCGGGGGACAGATACGCAGTGTTTT.

The chain has TRBV19 and TRBJ1-1; no clear D gene. CDR1 is LNHDA and CDR2 is SQIVND in the germline V gene (reference sequence). Trimming left V 0 bases short and J 1 base short, with 12 bases between. This CDR3 is 16 amino acids long. CDR3 sequence reads: CASSIDSSSPNTEAFF. The CDR3 nucleotides read TGTGCCAGTAGTATAGATTCGAGCAGTCCGAACACTGAAGCTTTCTTT.

The table lists this clonotype with many counts. This rearrangement joins TRBV6-6 to TRBJ2-1; 11 bases match TRBD2. V shed 0 bases, J shed 4 bases, and the junction held 5 bases outside the gene matches. There are 17 residues in the CDR3. Germline CDR1 is MNHNY and CDR2 is SVGAGI (reference sequence). CDR3 in amino acids: CASSYSSSGRWYNEQFF. CDR3 sequence (DNA): TGTGCCAGCAGTTACTCATCTAGCGGGAGGTGGTACAATGAGCAGTTCTTC.

This clonotype was recorded at least ten times. This chain connects TRBV19 to TRBJ2-7, with 13 bases identical to TRBD2. Trimming at V came to 4 bases and at J to 2 bases, leaving 8 bases not matched to a gene. This CDR3 has 17 residues. The germline gives CDR1 LNHDA, CDR2 SQIVND (reference sequence). CDR3 in DNA: TGTGCCAGTAGTACTGGGACTAGCGGGACAAACGCCTACGAGCAGTACTTC. It yields the protein CASSTGTSGTNAYEQYF.